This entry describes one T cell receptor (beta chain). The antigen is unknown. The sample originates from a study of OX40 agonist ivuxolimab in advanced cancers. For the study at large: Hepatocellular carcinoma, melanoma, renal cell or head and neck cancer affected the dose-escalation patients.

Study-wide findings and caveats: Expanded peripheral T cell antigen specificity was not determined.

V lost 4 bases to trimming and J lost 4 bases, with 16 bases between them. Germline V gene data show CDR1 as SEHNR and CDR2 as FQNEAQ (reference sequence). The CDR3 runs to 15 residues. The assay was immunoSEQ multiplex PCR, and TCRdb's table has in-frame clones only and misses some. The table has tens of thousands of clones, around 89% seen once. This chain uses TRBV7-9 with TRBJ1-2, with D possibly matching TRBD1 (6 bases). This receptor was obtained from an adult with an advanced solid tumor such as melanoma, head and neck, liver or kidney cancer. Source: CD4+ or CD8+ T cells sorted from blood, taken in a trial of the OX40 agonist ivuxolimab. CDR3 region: CASSWTALRGYGYTF. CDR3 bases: TGTGCCAGCAGCTGGACAGCTCTTCGTGGCTATGGCTACACCTTC.